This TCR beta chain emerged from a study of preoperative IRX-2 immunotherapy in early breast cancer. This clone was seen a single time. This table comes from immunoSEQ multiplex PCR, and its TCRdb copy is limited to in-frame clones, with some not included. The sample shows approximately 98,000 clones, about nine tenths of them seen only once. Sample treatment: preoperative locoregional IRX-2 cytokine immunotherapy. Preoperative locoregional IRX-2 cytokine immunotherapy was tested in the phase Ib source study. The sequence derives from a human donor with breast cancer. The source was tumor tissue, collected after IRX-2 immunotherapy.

CDR3 loop: CASSDGVSYNEQFF. CDR3 bases: TGCGCCAGCAGTGACGGGGTCTCCTACAATGAGCAGTTCTTC. This chain uses TRBV10-2 with TRBJ2-1; maybe TRBD2 (5 bases). The CDR3 runs to 14 residues. Deletions cut 3 bases from V and 0 bases from J, with 6 bases between. From germline, CDR1 is WSHSY and CDR2 SAAADI.